This section outlines one TCR beta chain sequence together with its context. This clone's antigen is unknown. No base quality information exists; no much larger clone differs at one position. Counted from cysteine to phenylalanine, this CDR3 has 14 amino acids. Only the CDR3 part of the read is kept: 42 bases, read in frame from the first base. The germline V gene supplies CDR1 SGHRS and CDR2 YFSETQ. Trimming accounts for 5 bases at V and 4 bases at J, while the number of junction bases matched to no gene is 9. The sample is drawn from a study of blood T cell repertoires in COVID-19 (dated by TCRdb to about 2020). As for the study more broadly: Samples covering the acute and convalescent phases of COVID-19 were provided by collaborators in the United States, Italy and Spain. Samples were obtained from the ongoing ImmuneRACE study (first 160 participants) and from 1,254 subjects provided by 6 global collaborators. The prospective study material was composed of cDNA or gDNA derived from T cells, B-cell-depleted T cells, or PBMCs. A de-identified subject ID, COVID-19 status, age in years and sex were almost always included in the sample metadata. The repertoires were made available in a free public database intended to serve as a resource for research on the immune response to SARS-CoV-2. Deeply sampled blood TCRbeta repertoires from subjects exposed to, actively infected with, or recovered from COVID-19 were included in the dataset. HLA class I and class II types, where available, came from metadata supplied by the sample provider rather than from assay-based typing. Study-level results and caveats: The quantity of clinical and demographic metadata differed by source and by participant and was supplied without curation.

Collaborating institutions collected whole blood in K2EDTA tubes following their own protocols. Collaborator samples were shipped for TCRbeta analysis as frozen whole blood, isolated PBMCs, or DNA extracted from either sample type. The immunoSEQ Assay, a bias-controlled multiplex PCR, was used to amplify TCRbeta CDR3 regions from genomic DNA. From the authors' description of their analysis: The number of nucleated cells in each sample was estimated by amplification of reference gene primers within the assay. To quantify the absolute abundance of each unique TCRbeta CDR3 rearrangement, sequence reads were collapsed and filtered. For each sample, productive Simpson clonality was calculated by taking the square root of Simpson's diversity index across productive rearrangements. TCRdb limited this immuneACCESS table to in-frame rearrangements with V and J called. A share of clones is missing; checked studies link under half to unresolved V genes, and the rest is unexplained. Clone size and the V and J calls come from that table; the DNA yielded D and trimming. This sample gives 70,000 to 95,000 clones in total; approximately 92% of them show up just once. The top ten constitute 6.3% of the sample.

Source material: peripheral blood. The receptor's source is a woman in her sixties with active COVID-19. The rearrangement combines TRBV5-1 with TRBJ2-7; a stretch of 7 junction bases matches TRBD1. The CDR3 sequence is CASRAQGTVYEQYF. The sequence in DNA is TGCGCCAGCAGAGCACAGGGGACAGTATACGAGCAGTACTTC.